The 5 T cell receptor beta chains reported below all come from one sample, sequenced in a study of neurological immune-mediated disorders. TCRdb fed the 5' RACE reads into MiXCR, producing one record per CDR3 protein. This table has tens of thousands of distinct CDR3 sequences, about 5.8% appearing once. Sequencing used CD4+ T cells from blood. All receptors come from a woman aged 18-35 years with multiple sclerosis.

This clonotype was detected ten times or more. The genes are TRBV3-1 and TRBJ1-3; D is uncertain. CDR3 length: 17 amino acids. The germline V and J ends were trimmed by 1 base and 5 bases, with 18 bases remaining between them. Germline V CDR1 and CDR2: LGHDT, YNNKEL (reference sequence). CDR3 in DNA: TGTGCCAGCAGCCAAGGAAGCAGGTTTAATTCTAGAAACACCATATATTTT. It encodes CASSQGSRFNSRNTIYF.

This rearrangement joins TRBV7-8 to TRBJ2-5; 9 bases are shared with TRBD2. Germline assignment: CDR1 SGHVS and CDR2 FQNEAQ. Germline trimming cut 3 bases from V and 1 base from J; bases unmatched to any gene: 15. The CDR3 spans 19 residues. The CDR3 loop reads CASSFPFLRASGAQETQYF. The DNA of the CDR3 is TGTGCCAGCAGCTTCCCCTTTCTTCGGGCTAGCGGGGCCCAAGAGACCCAGTACTTC.

The CDR3 region is CASRAALGSEAFF. The DNA of the CDR3 is TGTGCCAGCCGGGCAGCGCTCGGGTCTGAAGCTTTCTTT. The V call is TRBV6-5, the J call TRBJ1-1, with no clear D. This CDR3 is 13 amino acids long. Germline V CDR1 and CDR2: MNHEY, SVGAGI. V lost 8 bases, J lost 6 bases, and 16 bases lay in between.

This clonotype appeared many times. The V call is TRBV10-1, the J call TRBJ2-7, with TRBD1 as a possible D gene (5 bases). CDR3 length: 13 amino acids. Germline CDR1 and CDR2: WNHNN and SYGVQD (reference sequence). Trimming shortened V by 7 bases and J by 8 bases, and 18 bases separated the two germline ends. The CDR3 here is CASIPPAAGKQYF. The CDR3 DNA reads TGCGCCAGCATACCCCCAGCAGCAGGGAAGCAGTACTTC.

In its sample, this clonotype was seen many times. J is TRBJ1-6 and V is TRBV20-1; TRBD1 agrees at 8 bases. The germline gives CDR1 DFQATT, CDR2 SNEGSKA (reference sequence). The CDR3 is 14 amino acids. Trimming cost V 5 bases and J 8 bases; bases outside gene matches: 8. CDR3 nucleotides: TGCAGTGCTTATGGACAGGGCCTAGATTCACCCCTCCACTTT. Its protein is CSAYGQGLDSPLHF.